A single sample gave rise to the 20 T cell receptor beta chains below, sequenced in a study of T-cell reconstitution after alpha-beta-depleted transplantation in children. Preparation of the TCRbeta library involved a method that used unique molecular identifiers. TCRdb redid the calling of the PCR reads with MiXCR, one entry per CDR3 protein. The profile shows about 610,000 distinct CDR3 sequences, roughly a tenth of them singletons. The starting material was PBMCs from the stem cell graft donor, obtained from the stem cell graft. These receptor sequences come from a human donor who donated a stem cell graft to a child with acute myeloid leukemia.

The sample holds many counts of this clonotype. The chain uses TRBV12-3 or TRBV12-4 and TRBJ1-1; 8 bases fit TRBD1. This CDR3 is built from 14 residues. Unmatched junction bases numbered 6, after V lost 7 bases and J lost 2 bases. The CDR3 region has the DNA TGTGCCAGCACCCTGGGACAGGTAAACACTGAAGCTTTCTTT. As protein: CASTLGQVNTEAFF.

This clonotype was seen ten or more times. The chain combines TRBV4-2 with TRBJ2-7, with a possible D match to TRBD2 (6 bases). The CDR3 spans 15 residues. Trimming stripped 3 bases from V and 2 bases from J, with 14 bases between. Germline V gene sequence: CDR1 LGHNA, CDR2 YNFKEQ. In DNA form, the CDR3 reads TGTGCCAGCAGCCAGTCCGGGACTGGGGCCTACGAGCAGTACTTC. Translation: CASSQSGTGAYEQYF.

The gene calls are TRBV7-9 and TRBJ2-5; the D gene is possibly TRBD1 (5 bases). Germline values: CDR1 SEHNR, CDR2 FQNEAQ (reference sequence). This CDR3 is built from 14 residues. V was pared by 5 bases and J by 4 bases, with 14 bases between. The CDR3 nucleotides read TGTGCCAGCAGCCAGAAGGGGATACGAGAGACCCAGTACTTC. It specifies CASSQKGIRETQYF.

The sample holds a few counts of this clonotype. The chain recombines TRBV18 with TRBJ2-3; D is ambiguous. The V end was cut by 3 bases, the J end by 4 bases, with 11 bases between. This CDR3 spans 14 amino acids. The germline CDR1 and CDR2 sequences are KGHSH and LQKENI. This chain's CDR3 is CASSPERVPDTQYF. The CDR3 DNA reads TGTGCCAGCTCACCCGAAAGGGTTCCAGATACGCAGTATTTT.

This clonotype was detected only a few times. The CDR3 reads CSALQGYTEAFF. As DNA, the CDR3 is TGCAGTGCCTTACAGGGGTACACTGAAGCTTTCTTT. The chain employs TRBV20-1 and TRBJ1-1; 7 nucleotides align to TRBD1. CDR3 length: 12 amino acids. From germline, CDR1 is DFQATT and CDR2 SNEGSKA (reference sequence). With V trimmed by 6 bases and J by 3 bases, 4 bases remained unmatched.

The V and J genes are TRBV7-8 and TRBJ2-7, with 12 positions matching TRBD2. The CDR3 spans 15 residues. With 5 bases clipped from V and 5 bases from J, the junction kept 7 bases outside the gene matches. Germline V gene data show CDR1 as SGHVS and CDR2 as FQNEAQ. DNA of the CDR3: TGTGCCAGCAGCCCTCTAGCGGGAGGGCGCCACGAGCAGTACGTC. This encodes CASSPLAGGRHEQYV.

Many counts were recorded for this clonotype. The chain uses TRBV2 and TRBJ2-1; TRBD2 agrees at 13 bases. This CDR3 region has 20 residues. V shed 3 bases and J 2 bases; nucleotides not matched to a gene: 13. Germline assignment: CDR1 SNHLY and CDR2 FYNNEI. The CDR3: CASSDPTGLAGKWAYNEQFF. The CDR3 DNA follows: TGTGCCAGCAGTGACCCAACGGGACTAGCGGGAAAATGGGCCTACAATGAGCAGTTCTTC.

This clonotype was detected many times. The chain employs TRBV10-3 and TRBJ2-7, with TRBD2 matching 10 bases. Per germline, CDR1 ENHRY and CDR2 SYGVKD. The CDR3 is 15 residues long. Trimming took 0 bases from V and 2 from J; bases not matched to a gene: 1. Written as DNA, the CDR3 is TGTGCCATCAGTGAGTCCCTAGCGGGAGCCTACGAGCAGTACTTC. This encodes CAISESLAGAYEQYF.

This clonotype was counted ten times or more. The chain employs TRBV2 and TRBJ2-1; 12 bases are a match to TRBD2. This CDR3 has 14 residues. Germline V gene lookup returns CDR1 SNHLY and CDR2 FYNNEI. The junction had 7 bases not matched to a gene; V was cut back by 9 bases and J by 7 bases. In nucleotides, the CDR3 is TGTGCCAGACGACTAGCGGGAGTGGGGAATGAGCAGTTCTTC. Its translation is CARRLAGVGNEQFF.

In its sample, this clonotype was seen a few times. The gene calls are TRBV6-2 or TRBV6-3 and TRBJ1-1; possibly TRBD1 for D (5 bases). Germline V CDR1 and CDR2: MNHEY, SVGEGT. The CDR3 totals 17 residues. V lost 3 bases, J lost 1 base, and 18 bases lay in between. CDR3 coding DNA: TGTGCCAGCAGTTATCTCCCTACTGGGGGAGCGAACACTGAAGCTTTCTTT. It codes for CASSYLPTGGANTEAFF.

There are many counts of this clonotype. The chain has TRBV4-3 and TRBJ2-1; D uncertain. Trimming removed 6 bases at V and 6 bases at J, with 9 bases between. The CDR3 totals 12 residues. The germline V gene has CDR1 LGHNA and CDR2 YSLEER. The CDR3 DNA sequence: TGCGCCAGCAGTGAGACCCGCAATGAGCAGTTCTTC. Protein sequence: CASSETRNEQFF.

The chain recombines TRBV5-1 with TRBJ2-7; 12 bases are a match to TRBD1. CDR1 SGHRS and CDR2 YFSETQ come from the germline V gene. V lost 2 bases and J lost 5; bases outside the gene matches: 8. The CDR3 totals 16 residues. This CDR3 is CASSFPGTGGGDEQYF. CDR3 DNA: TGCGCCAGCAGCTTTCCCGGGACAGGGGGCGGAGACGAGCAGTACTTC.

This clonotype was counted many times. The rearrangement uses TRBV28 and TRBJ2-2, with D perhaps matching TRBD1 (7 bases). The germline V and J ends were trimmed by 6 bases and 5 bases, with 13 bases remaining between them. The CDR3 spans 14 residues. Germline lookup yields CDR1 MDHEN and CDR2 SYDVKM. The CDR3 sequence: CASRSQGRTGELFF. The CDR3 DNA is TGTGCCAGCAGATCACAGGGGAGGACCGGGGAGCTGTTTTTT.

Ten or more counts support this clonotype. The J gene is TRBJ2-5, the V gene TRBV21-1; TRBD2 reflects the table's D call only, with no check against the DNA. TRBV21-1 is labeled a pseudogene. This CDR3 has 18 residues. CDR3 in DNA: TGTGCCAGCAGCTCCGGGACTAGCGGGAACACCGCACAAGAGACCCAGTACTTC. This encodes CASSSGTSGNTAQETQYF.

This clonotype was seen a few times. The rearrangement uses TRBV7-8 and TRBJ2-7; 11 bases line up with TRBD2. The V gene end was trimmed by 10 bases and the J gene end by 3 bases; junction bases not matched to a gene: 8. Per the germline V gene, CDR1 is SGHVS and CDR2 is FQNEAQ. The CDR3 length is 14 residues. The CDR3 bases are TGTGCCACCCGACTAGCGGGACCTATCTACGAGCAGTACTTC. This gives the protein CATRLAGPIYEQYF.

This clonotype was counted ten times or more. V gene TRBV7-2 combines with J gene TRBJ2-7; tentatively, D is TRBD2 (6 bases). The germline V gene encodes CDR1 SGHTA and CDR2 FQGNSA. The CDR3 has 15 amino acids. Trimming took off 0 bases at V and 2 bases at J, with 11 bases between the two ends. As DNA, the CDR3 is TGTGCCAGCAGCTTAGCAAGGCTAGCGACCTACGAGCAGTACTTC. It translates to CASSLARLATYEQYF.

This clonotype came up many times. The chain carries TRBV7-2 and TRBJ2-3; 7 nucleotides align to TRBD2. Losses at the gene ends were 8 bases for V and 2 bases for J; bases not matched to a gene: 7. CDR3 size: 14 residues. Germline values: CDR1 SGHTA, CDR2 FQGNSA. The CDR3: CASGLTSDTDTQYF. The CDR3 DNA reads TGTGCCAGCGGGCTTACTAGCGACACAGATACGCAGTATTTT.

This CDR3 reads CSVERRSGVYEQYF. The CDR3 DNA reads as TGCAGCGTTGAAAGGAGATCAGGAGTCTACGAGCAGTACTTC. The chain joins TRBV29-1 to TRBJ2-7; D gene unclear. V lost 2 bases and J 3 bases, leaving 14 bases between the germline ends. The V gene's germline CDR1 is SQVTM and CDR2 ANQGSEA. The CDR3 consists of 14 residues.

This clonotype was recorded a few times. V is TRBV5-1 and J is TRBJ2-1; 7 bases match TRBD1. Unmatched junction bases numbered 7, after V lost 0 bases and J lost 4 bases. In germline, CDR1 is SGHRS, CDR2 YFSETQ. CDR3 length: 16 residues. CDR3 sequence: CASSLEATGSYNEQFF. The CDR3 bases are TGCGCCAGCAGCTTGGAGGCGACAGGGAGTTACAATGAGCAGTTCTTC.

Remarks on this clonotype: This may be a read error, as it is one base from a much larger clone. This chain links TRBV5-1 with TRBJ1-1; D possibly corresponds to TRBD1 (5 bases). The germline V and J ends were trimmed by 2 bases and 4 bases, with 9 bases remaining between them. The CDR3 sequence is 13 residues long. From germline, CDR1 is SGHRS and CDR2 YFSETQ. CDR3 residues: CASSFRESTEAFF. The CDR3 DNA follows: TGCGCCAGCAGCTTCAGGGAGAGCACTGAAGCTTTCTTT.